This is a list of T cell receptor beta chains from one sample in a study of shared clonotypes between healthy human individuals. Data came from immunoSEQ multiplex PCR; TCRdb stores just in-frame clones and leaves some out. The top ten clones hold approximately 24% of a sample with more than 550,000 clones, about 91% of them seen once. The sample comprised naive CD8+ T cells sorted from blood. These receptors were collected from a man aged 25-45 years in good health. Both conserved end residues are part of each CDR3. D genes are given only for firm matches. Rows give clone size only sometimes, using once, few, many, or a class for an expanded clone.

DNA	CDR3	size	D	V	J
TGCAGCGTAGGGACCCCCTCGGCGACCCAGTACTTC	CSVGTPSATQYF	.	.	TRBV29-1	TRBJ2-5
TGTGCCAGCAGCCTGTCTTCTTACAATGAGCAGTTCTTC	CASSLSSYNEQFF	.	.	TRBV7-6	TRBJ2-1
TGCGCCAGCAGTCCTGGGACTAGCGGGAAAGTCTACTACAATGAGCAGTTCTTC	CASSPGTSGKVYYNEQFF	.	TRBD2	TRBV10-1	TRBJ2-1
TGTGCCAGCAGCTTACCCGGGACACAGATATACAATGAGCAGTTCTTC	CASSLPGTQIYNEQFF	.	.	TRBV11-2	TRBJ2-1
TGCGCCGTTTGTGCGCGGACAGGGGACCTTGAAGAGCAGTACTTC	CAVCARTGDLEEQYF	.	TRBD1	TRBV10-1	TRBJ2-7
TGTGCCAGCAGAGATTTAGGGGACTCCTACAATGAGCAGTTCTTC	CASRDLGDSYNEQFF	.	.	TRBV28	TRBJ2-1
TGTGCCAGCAGCTTGCTTCGGGAGGGGCGGGAGCAGTACTTC	CASSLLREGREQYF	.	TRBD2	TRBV7-9	TRBJ2-7
TGTGCCAGCAGTTACTCAGCGGAGGGCCGGGATAATGAGCAGTTCTTC	CASSYSAEGRDNEQFF	.	.	TRBV6-5	TRBJ2-1
TGTGCCAGCAGCAATGGACTAGCGGGAGGGAAAGATACGCAGTATTTT	CASSNGLAGGKDTQYF	.	TRBD2	TRBV27	TRBJ2-3
TGTGCCATCAGCCGGACAGGGGACAATGAGCAGTTCTTC	CAISRTGDNEQFF	.	TRBD1	TRBV10-3	TRBJ2-1
TGTGCCAGCAGTTTTTTGGGGGGGTACACTGAAGCTTTCTTT	CASSFLGGYTEAFF	.	.	TRBV27	TRBJ1-1
TGTGCCAGCAGTTTAGGGACTAGCGGCTACGAGCAGTACTTC	CASSLGTSGYEQYF	few	TRBD2	TRBV27	TRBJ2-7
TGTGCCAGCAGCCAAGGACAGGGTAGCACAGATACGCAGTATTTT	CASSQGQGSTDTQYF	.	TRBD1	TRBV9	TRBJ2-3
TGTGCCAGCGAAGGTAGGGCCCAGTACTTC	CASEGRAQYF	.	.	TRBV6-1	TRBJ2-5
TGTGCCAGCAGACCGGGACGTTTGAACACTGAAGCTTTCTTT	CASRPGRLNTEAFF	.	.	TRBV27	TRBJ1-1
TGTGCCAGCAGCCCCCTGGGCGGCTCCTACAATGAGCAGTTCTTC	CASSPLGGSYNEQFF	.	.	TRBV5-4	TRBJ2-1
TGTGCCAGCAGCTCTGGCTCCTACAATGAGCAGTTCTTC	CASSSGSYNEQFF	.	.	TRBV11-3	TRBJ2-1
TGTGCCAGCAGTCCCCCGGACACCTACGAGCAGTACTTC	CASSPPDTYEQYF	few	.	TRBV9	TRBJ2-7
TGTGCCAGCAGCCCCCAGGGTAGCGGGGGAAACAATGAGCAGTTCTTC	CASSPQGSGGNNEQFF	.	TRBD2	TRBV9	TRBJ2-1
TGCGCCAGCAGCCAGACTTCAGCTGCCGAGCAGTACTTC	CASSQTSAAEQYF	.	.	TRBV4-1	TRBJ2-7
TGTGCCAGCAGTACGACCGGGACAGGGGGCGGCGAGCAGTACTTC	CASSTTGTGGGEQYF	.	TRBD1	TRBV27	TRBJ2-7
TGTGCCAGCTCAGCAAGACCGGGACAGGGAGTTCCCGAGCAGTACTTC	CASSARPGQGVPEQYF	.	TRBD1	TRBV18	TRBJ2-7
TGCGCCAGCAGTCGGACAGGGGGCGAGCAGTACTTC	CASSRTGGEQYF	.	TRBD1	TRBV5-1	TRBJ2-7
TGTGCCAGCGGAGAACAGTTTAACTATGGCTACACCTTC	CASGEQFNYGYTF	.	.	TRBV9	TRBJ1-2
TGTGCCAGCGCGAGGGTCCAGGGAGGCACAGATACGCAGTATTTT	CASARVQGGTDTQYF	.	.	TRBV28	TRBJ2-3
TGTGCCAGCAGCCCCACGTTTGACGAGCAGTACTTC	CASSPTFDEQYF	few	.	TRBV7-6	TRBJ2-7
TGTGCCAGCAGCGGTTCCCCGGAGACAGACAATGAGCAGTTCTTC	CASSGSPETDNEQFF	.	.	TRBV9	TRBJ2-1
TGTGCCAGCAGCCCCGGACAGGGCATTTTCTACGAGCAGTACTTC	CASSPGQGIFYEQYF	.	TRBD1	TRBV7-9	TRBJ2-7
TGTGCCAGCAGTATTCCGGGACAGGGGGCTCAAGAGACCCAGTACTTC	CASSIPGQGAQETQYF	.	TRBD1	TRBV25-1	TRBJ2-5
TGTGCCAGTGGGACTACGGCGGTAGAGCAGTACTTC	CASGTTAVEQYF	.	TRBD2	TRBV27	TRBJ2-7
TGCGCCAGCAGTGAGAGCCGGGACAGACTCTATGGCTACACCTTC	CASSESRDRLYGYTF	.	TRBD1	TRBV10-1	TRBJ1-2
TGTGCCAGCAGCGTATCCCATTTCTATGGCTACACCTTC	CASSVSHFYGYTF	.	.	TRBV7-9	TRBJ1-2
TGTGCCTTATGCCTTGGACAGGGAATCTCTGAAGCTTTCTTT	CALCLGQGISEAFF	once	TRBD1	TRBV30	TRBJ1-1
TGTGCCAGCAGTGTCAAACTAGGACAGGGTGCCTCCTACGAGCAGTACTTC	CASSVKLGQGASYEQYF	.	TRBD1	TRBV2	TRBJ2-7
TGTGCCAGCAGACTAAAAAGAGGGACAGGGAACACCGGGGAGCTGTTTTTT	CASRLKRGTGNTGELFF	.	TRBD1	TRBV7-8	TRBJ2-2
TGTGCCAGCAGCTCCGACTCCGGGAGGGACGAGCAGTACTTC	CASSSDSGRDEQYF	.	TRBD2	TRBV11-3	TRBJ2-7
TGCGCCAGCAGTGATGGTGGGTTAAAGGCGAACACTGAAGCTTTCTTT	CASSDGGLKANTEAFF	.	.	TRBV10-2	TRBJ1-1
TGTGCCAGCAGCTTATTTAGTCTTGCACTTCAAGAGACCCAGTACTTC	CASSLFSLALQETQYF	.	.	TRBV11-2	TRBJ2-5
TGTGCCAGCAGCTCCTCCGTCAATGAGCAGTTCTTC	CASSSSVNEQFF	.	.	TRBV7-9	TRBJ2-1